A single sample gave rise to the 4 T cell receptor beta chains below, sequenced in a study of shared clonotypes between healthy human individuals. The method was immunoSEQ multiplex PCR; TCRdb's version includes in-frame clones alone and lacks a portion of them. The sample lists about 2 million clones, 85% to 95% seen once, with about 0.13% in the top ten. The specimen was naive CD4+ T cells sorted from blood. The subset: CD45RA+ positively selected. All receptors come from a man between 18 and 35 years old in good health.

The chain is built from TRBV19 and TRBJ2-5; TRBD1 agrees at 7 bases. V dropped 3 bases and J dropped 7; count of bases not matched to a gene: 8. The CDR3 is 14 amino acids. The germline V gene has CDR1 LNHDA and CDR2 SQIVND (reference sequence). CDR3 bases: TGTGCCAGTAGTATCGTGACAGGGAAGGTGACCCAGTACTTC. This gives the protein CASSIVTGKVTQYF.

The chain links TRBV7-6 to TRBJ2-2; D is tentatively TRBD1 or TRBD2 (5 bases each). Looked up from germline, CDR1 is SGHVS and CDR2 is FNYEAQ. The CDR3 sequence is 15 residues long. Trimming removed 6 bases from V and 1 base from J, with 12 bases in between. The CDR3 reads CASREGTGNTGELFF. The CDR3 bases are TGTGCCAGCAGAGAGGGGACGGGGAACACCGGGGAGCTGTTTTTT.

The chain carries TRBV11-2 and TRBJ2-7, with no clear D. CDR3 length: 14 amino acids. Germline values: CDR1 SGHAT, CDR2 FQNNGV. Trimming cost V 4 bases and J 3 bases, with 13 bases left between them. The CDR3 nucleotides read TGTGCCAGCAGCTCCCGGCTCACGTTCTACGAGCAGTACTTC. It translates to CASSSRLTFYEQYF.

This sequence joins TRBV7-9 and TRBJ2-7, with 9 positions matching TRBD2. Trimming took 4 bases from V and 3 from J; bases not matched to a gene: 19. Per the germline V gene, CDR1 is SEHNR and CDR2 is FQNEAQ (reference sequence). The CDR3 is made up of 19 amino acids. The DNA for the CDR3 is TGTGCCAGCAGCTATACTTTTCTGGGACTAGCAGCCGCTAACTACGAGCAGTACTTC. Translated: CASSYTFLGLAAANYEQYF.